This T cell receptor (beta chain) was profiled in a study of T-cell memory formation after mild COVID-19. Study-level information: Clusters of TCRs were largely donor specific. Points from the study as a whole: Among clones contracting day 15 to 85, CD4/CD8 was balanced, whereas later expanders leaned CD4+.

A note on this clonotype: The antigen is unknown.

Germline CDR1 and CDR2: MNHEY and SVGEGT. The ends were cut back, 5 bases at V and 1 base at J, with 12 bases in the middle. The CDR3 is 14 amino acids. TCRdb re-derived calls from the 5' RACE reads in MiXCR, one entry per CDR3 protein. The data hold under 550,000 distinct CDR3 sequences, with around a sixth observed a single time. V gene TRBV6-2 or TRBV6-3 combines with J gene TRBJ2-7, with D possibly matching TRBD1 (5 bases). The source is an adult woman who had mild COVID-19 (a few samples of this study predate the infection). Cell type and time point are not known. Sample: PBMCs or a T cell subset sorted from them (not recorded which). CDR3 nucleotide sequence: TGTGCCAGCAGTCGTGACAGCATATCCTACGAGCAGTACTTC. This encodes CASSRDSISYEQYF.